One and the same sample provided the 26 T cell receptor beta chains below, sequenced in a study of T cell responses to AZD1222 COVID-19 vaccine. Assay used: immunoSEQ multiplex PCR; TCRdb lists only in-frame clones, some missing. This table has around 150,000 clones, 90% to 95% appearing once. The source was peripheral blood, collected 28 days after the second AZD1222 dose. These receptors were taken from an adult who received the AZD1222 COVID-19 vaccine.

The V gene is TRBV19, the J gene TRBJ1-1, with no clear D. V shed 6 bases and J shed 0 bases, with 11 bases lying between them. The germline gives CDR1 LNHDA, CDR2 SQIVND (reference sequence). This CDR3 region has 14 residues. The CDR3 is CASRVGYLNTEAFF. As DNA, the CDR3 is TGTGCCAGTAGAGTAGGTTATCTGAACACTGAAGCTTTCTTT.

The genes are TRBV11-2 and TRBJ2-1; 7 bases agree with TRBD1. V was pared by 3 bases and J by 4 bases, with 6 bases of the junction left unmatched. This CDR3 has 15 residues. CDR1 and CDR2 from the germline V gene are SGHAT and FQNNGV. CDR3 nucleotide sequence: TGTGCCAGCAGCTTCCGACAGGGATCATACAATGAGCAGTTCTTC. This encodes CASSFRQGSYNEQFF.

This clone showed up just once. This chain connects TRBV14 to TRBJ2-3; no definite D call. V gave up 4 bases and J gave up 3 bases, with 14 bases separating them. The CDR3 has 15 residues. Germline V gives CDR1 SGHDN, CDR2 FVKESK. The chain's CDR3 is CASSRAGLFTDTQYF. The CDR3 region has the DNA TGTGCCAGCAGCCGAGCAGGATTATTTACAGATACGCAGTATTTT.

The chain uses TRBV30 and TRBJ1-1; D is unresolved. V gave up 1 base and J gave up 3 bases, with 6 bases separating them. This CDR3 has 12 amino acids. Germline V gives CDR1 GTSNPN, CDR2 SVGIG (reference sequence). The CDR3 reads CAWSGDDTEAFF. The CDR3 coding sequence is TGTGCCTGGAGTGGAGATGACACTGAAGCTTTCTTT.

The rearrangement uses TRBV10-3 and TRBJ1-6; D gene ambiguous. V was trimmed by 7 bases and J by 7 bases, leaving 11 bases between them. The germline V gene has CDR1 ENHRY and CDR2 SYGVKD. This CDR3 comprises 13 residues. The CDR3 DNA is TGTGCCATCAAATCTGGCAGGAATTCACCCCTCCACTTT. Its translation is CAIKSGRNSPLHF.

The rearrangement links TRBV6-1 to TRBJ1-3; weak D call: TRBD1 (5 bases). From germline, CDR1 is MNHNS and CDR2 SASEGT. Trimming removed 4 bases at V and 0 bases at J, with 13 bases between. The CDR3 extends over 16 amino acids. This CDR3 is CASSVPRGRSGNTIYF. The CDR3 nucleotides are TGTGCCAGCAGTGTTCCTCGGGGCCGCTCTGGAAACACCATATATTTT.

The chain recombines TRBV6-5 with TRBJ1-2, with 7 bases lining up with TRBD1. Germline-derived CDR1 and CDR2 are MNHEY and SVGAGI. The CDR3 contains 13 residues. Trimming removed 6 bases from V and 4 bases from J; junction bases left unmatched: 5. The CDR3 loop is CASRRAGGYGYTF. CDR3 nucleotide sequence: TGTGCCAGCAGACGCGCAGGGGGCTATGGCTACACCTTC.

This clone was seen a single time. The V and J genes are TRBV6-5 and TRBJ1-1; D not resolved. This CDR3 spans 15 amino acids. Germline V CDR1 and CDR2: MNHEY, SVGAGI. Trimming shortened V by 6 bases and J by 0 bases, and 14 bases separated the two germline ends. The CDR3: CASRYRTHLNTEAFF. As DNA, the CDR3 is TGTGCCAGCAGGTACCGAACACATTTGAACACTGAAGCTTTCTTT.

The chain joins TRBV5-1 to TRBJ1-5, with TRBD1 matching 7 bases. V gave up 4 bases and J gave up 5 bases; unmatched junction bases: 9. Germline V gene sequence: CDR1 SGHRS, CDR2 YFSETQ. The CDR3 consists of 15 residues. CDR3 protein: CASSIGGTEDQPQHF. The CDR3 DNA is TGCGCCAGCAGCATCGGAGGGACAGAAGATCAGCCCCAGCATTTT.

This chain links TRBV5-4 with TRBJ2-7; 9 positions match TRBD2. Trimming cost V 2 bases and J 6 bases; bases outside gene matches: 6. The CDR3 covers 14 residues. Germline V gene lookup returns CDR1 SGHNT and CDR2 YYREEE (reference sequence). Here the CDR3 DNA reads TGTGCCAGCAGCTTTGAAGCGGGGGGAAGCGAGCAGTACTTC. Amino acid sequence: CASSFEAGGSEQYF.

The chain is built from TRBV6-5 and TRBJ2-1, with 9 bases matching TRBD2. CDR3 length: 16 amino acids. Germline values: CDR1 MNHEY, CDR2 SVGAGI. V dropped 2 bases and J dropped 4; count of bases not matched to a gene: 6. The CDR3 bases are TGTGCCAGCAGTTACAAAGCGGGGGGCTTTTACAATGAGCAGTTCTTC. Its protein is CASSYKAGGFYNEQFF.

The V gene is TRBV4-1, the J gene TRBJ2-2; 8 nucleotides align to TRBD1. CDR3 length: 16 amino acids. Unmatched junction bases numbered 5, after V lost 4 bases and J lost 1 base. Germline V lookup: CDR1 MGHRA, CDR2 YSYEKL. CDR3 sequence (DNA): TGCGCCAGCAGCCTCCCCGGGACAGGGAACACCGGGGAGCTGTTTTTT. It codes for CASSLPGTGNTGELFF.

The rearrangement joins TRBV11-2 to TRBJ2-3, with unresolved D. Germline-derived CDR1 and CDR2 are SGHAT and FQNNGV. CDR3 length: 14 amino acids. V was clipped by 3 bases and J by 6 bases, with 13 bases between them. The CDR3 coding sequence is TGTGCCAGCAGCTTCCACCTGGAAGGGGATACGCAGTATTTT. This codes for CASSFHLEGDTQYF.

The V gene is TRBV10-2, the J gene TRBJ2-5; D ambiguous. The CDR3 length is 11 residues. Trimming took 3 bases from V and 7 from J, leaving 6 bases between them. Germline CDR1 and CDR2: WSHSY and SAAADI. The CDR3, as DNA: TGCGCCAGCAGTGACATGGGGACCCAGTACTTC. It is translated as CASSDMGTQYF.

The rearrangement joins TRBV7-3 to TRBJ2-1; the match to TRBD2 covers 13 bases. CDR3 length: 16 amino acids. Germline V lookup: CDR1 SGHTA, CDR2 FQGTGA. V shed 4 bases and J 1 base; nucleotides not matched to a gene: 1. Written as DNA, the CDR3 is TGTGCCAGCAGCTGGGGACTAGCGGGGTCCTACAATGAGCAGTTCTTC. Protein product: CASSWGLAGSYNEQFF.

The rearrangement links TRBV19 to TRBJ1-6, with 7 bases identical to TRBD1. The junction had 3 bases not matched to a gene; V was cut back by 4 bases and J by 6 bases. The CDR3 has 14 residues. Germline V CDR1 and CDR2: LNHDA, SQIVND (reference sequence). The CDR3 reads CASSTTGFNSPLHF. CDR3 DNA sequence: TGTGCCAGTAGTACGACAGGGTTTAATTCACCCCTCCACTTT.

The chain's CDR3 is CASSIEASTDTQYF. CDR3 sequence (DNA): TGTGCCAGTAGTATAGAAGCTAGCACAGATACGCAGTATTTT. V and J are TRBV19 and TRBJ2-3, with unresolved D. The CDR3 sequence is 14 residues long. Trimming shortened V by 0 bases and J by 0 bases, and 4 bases separated the two germline ends. Germline assignment: CDR1 LNHDA and CDR2 SQIVND (reference sequence). Supplemented by reference TRBV19 and TRBJ2-3, the full variable domain reads DGGITQSPKYLFRKEGQNVTLSCEQNLNHDAMYWYRQDPGQGLRLIYYSQIVNDFQKGDIAEGYSVSREKKESFPLTVTSAQKNPTAFYLCASSIEASTDTQYFGPGTRLTVL.

This rearrangement joins TRBV3-1 (or the pseudogene TRBV3-2) to TRBJ1-4; D may be TRBD1 (6 bases). The CDR3 totals 15 residues. Trimming removed 5 bases from V and 5 bases from J, with 15 bases in between. Per the germline V gene, CDR1 is LGHDT and CDR2 is YNNKEL (reference sequence). This chain's CDR3 is CASSSPGTRNEKLFF. The CDR3 DNA reads as TGTGCCAGCAGCTCCCCCGGGACACGGAATGAAAAACTGTTTTTT.

The chain has TRBV7-2 and TRBJ1-4; D not resolved. The germline V gene encodes CDR1 SGHTA and CDR2 FQGNSA. The V end was cut by 5 bases, the J end by 6 bases, with 16 bases between. This CDR3 contains 15 residues. DNA of the CDR3: TGTGCCAGCAGCCCAGCGCGCCGGTTGCATGAAAAACTGTTTTTT. Amino acid sequence: CASSPARRLHEKLFF.

The chain links TRBV7-9 to TRBJ1-6; D gene ambiguous. The CDR3 runs 13 residues. The V end lost 1 base, the J end lost 14 bases, and 12 bases lay between the germline ends. Germline CDR1 SEHNR, CDR2 FQNEAQ (reference sequence). The CDR3 DNA reads as TGTGCCAGCAGCTTAGTTGGTGCCCTTACCCTCCACTTT. It translates to CASSLVGALTLHF. Combining the CDR3 with reference TRBV7-9 and TRBJ1-6 gives the whole variable domain DTGVSQNPRHKITKRGQNVTFRCDPISEHNRLYWYRQTLGQGPEFLTYFQNEAQLEKSRLLSDRFSAERPKGSFSTLEIQRTEQGDSAMYLCASSLVGALTLHFGNGTRLTVT.

The chain joins TRBV5-8 to TRBJ2-6; the match to TRBD1 covers 9 bases. CDR3 size: 19 residues. The ends lost 6 bases at V and 0 bases at J; junction bases unmatched: 13. Germline lookup yields CDR1 SGHTS and CDR2 YDEGEE. For the CDR3, the DNA is TGTGCCAGCACCCCCGGCTGGGGACAGGGCCTCTCTGGGGCCAACGTCCTGACTTTC. The encoded protein is CASTPGWGQGLSGANVLTF.

The rearrangement joins TRBV6-5 to TRBJ2-2, with a possible D match to TRBD2 (6 bases). From germline, CDR1 is MNHEY and CDR2 SVGAGI. Trimming took 7 bases from V and 9 from J, leaving 18 bases between them. The CDR3 covers 14 residues. This chain's CDR3 is CASMAGSGLRELFF. CDR3 coding DNA: TGTGCCAGCATGGCGGGGTCCGGGCTTCGGGAGCTGTTTTTT.

This CDR3 is CASSQDLMGARAFF. CDR3 DNA: TGTGCCAGCAGCCAAGATCTTATGGGGGCCAGAGCTTTCTTT. The chain joins TRBV3-1 (or the pseudogene TRBV3-2) to TRBJ1-1, with D perhaps TRBD1 (6 bases). Trimming took 0 bases from V and 10 from J, leaving 15 bases between them. Germline V gives CDR1 LGHDT, CDR2 YNNKEL (reference sequence). The CDR3 runs 14 residues.

The chain joins TRBV7-2 to TRBJ2-3; tentatively, D is TRBD1 (5 bases). The CDR3 length is 13 residues. Germline values: CDR1 SGHTA, CDR2 FQGNSA. V was cut by 5 bases and J by 3 bases, with 9 bases left in between. The CDR3 is CASSTTATDTQYF. For the CDR3, the DNA is TGTGCCAGCAGCACGACAGCTACAGATACGCAGTATTTT.

This chain joins TRBV21-1 and TRBJ1-5. TRBV21-1 is marked as a pseudogene. The CDR3 is 16 amino acids. CDR3 sequence (DNA): TGTGCCAGCAGCGAGGGAAACCTAAATAGCAATCAGCCCCAGCATTTT. Amino acids: CASSEGNLNSNQPQHF.

DNA of the CDR3: TGCGCCAGCAGCTGGGGGACTGAATACACTGAAGCTTTCTTT. Translating it yields CASSWGTEYTEAFF. The genes are TRBV4-1 and TRBJ1-1; tentatively, D is TRBD1 (5 bases). There are 14 residues in the CDR3. Germline V CDR1 and CDR2: MGHRA, YSYEKL. Trimming cost V 5 bases and J 3 bases, with 13 bases left between them.